This T cell receptor (beta chain) was profiled in a study of PD-L1 blockade in urothelial cancer. Study context: After treatment start, blood was analyzed at 3 weeks (second dose) and at 6 weeks. Researchers found blood samples held a median of approximately 150,000 T cells.

V gave up 3 bases and J gave up 1 base, with 15 bases separating them. Germline CDR1 MNHEY, CDR2 SMNVEV (reference sequence). The CDR3 is 16 residues long. Time point in this sample: pretreatment peripheral blood. Data came from immunoSEQ multiplex PCR; TCRdb stores just in-frame clones and leaves some out. Of around 86,000 clones listed, around 81% are singletons. This TCR was sampled from a man in his forties with urothelial cancer. This specimen was PBMCs, taken around atezolizumab (anti-PD-L1) treatment. The J gene is TRBJ2-5, the V gene TRBV27; D remains unclear. The CDR3 protein is CASSFSSQYSQETQYF. Here the CDR3 DNA reads TGTGCCAGCAGTTTCTCCTCCCAATACTCCCAAGAGACCCAGTACTTC.